The T cell receptor (beta chain) described here comes from a study of shared clonotypes between healthy human individuals. Authors' analysis steps: Filtering differed, since immunoSEQ gave only junction sequences and no quality scores. The method was immunoSEQ multiplex PCR; TCRdb's version includes in-frame clones alone and lacks a portion of them. From that table come the V and J calls and clone size; the DNA was used to work out D and trimming. The sample holds under 1,100,000 clones, 70% to 80% seen once. Germline CDR1 and CDR2: SGHAT and FQNNGV. V was trimmed by 6 bases and J by 3 bases, leaving 17 bases between them. This CDR3 comprises 15 residues.

This clonotype was sampled from a man younger than 30 in good health. Some clones in this sample may be carry-over from other donors' samples. Input material: memory CD4+ T cells from PBMCs. This sample's subset: CD45RA-negative fraction. The chain combines TRBV11-2 with TRBJ1-2, with D possibly being TRBD1 (5 bases). CDR3 protein: CASSPSWGGDYGYTF. In DNA, the CDR3 is TGTGCCAGCAGTCCTAGTTGGGGGGGAGACTATGGCTACACCTTC.